This T cell receptor (beta chain) originates from a study of blood T cell repertoires in COVID-19. CDR1 is LNHDA and CDR2 is SQIVND in the germline V gene (reference sequence). Trimming cost V 4 bases and J 9 bases; bases outside gene matches: 9. The CDR3 sequence is 15 residues long. Clones were sequenced by immunoSEQ multiplex PCR, and TCRdb holds only the in-frame ones, with some missing. Here the sample spans almost 70,000 clones, around three quarters being singletons. The clonotype comes from a man aged 55-75 years with acute or convalescent COVID-19. What was sequenced was peripheral blood. V and J are TRBV19 and TRBJ1-4; 9 bases are a match to TRBD1. CDR3 in DNA: TGTGCCAGTAGTACCAACTGGGACAGGGTCCAAAAACTGTTTTTT. Translating gives CASSTNWDRVQKLFF. Together with reference TRBV19 and TRBJ1-4, the CDR3 gives the full variable domain: DGGITQSPKYLFRKEGQNVTLSCEQNLNHDAMYWYRQDPGQGLRLIYYSQIVNDFQKGDIAEGYSVSREKKESFPLTVTSAQKNPTAFYLCASSTNWDRVQKLFFGSGTQLSVL.